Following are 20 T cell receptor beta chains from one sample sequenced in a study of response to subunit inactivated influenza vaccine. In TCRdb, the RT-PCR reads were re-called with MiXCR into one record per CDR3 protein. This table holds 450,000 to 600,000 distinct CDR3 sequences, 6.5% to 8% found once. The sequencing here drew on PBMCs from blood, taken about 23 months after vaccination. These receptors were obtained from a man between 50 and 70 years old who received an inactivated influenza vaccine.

Here the CDR3 reads CASSAGQVGGRTETQYF. In DNA form, the CDR3 reads TGTGCCAGCAGCGCCGGACAGGTGGGAGGACGGACGGAGACCCAGTACTTC. This chain uses TRBV7-9 with TRBJ2-5; perhaps TRBD1 as D (7 bases). The V end lost 5 bases, the J end lost 5 bases, and 24 bases lay between the germline ends. Germline V gene lookup returns CDR1 SEHNR and CDR2 FQNEAQ (reference sequence). This CDR3 has 17 residues.

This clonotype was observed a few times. The CDR3 reads CASSPPGLLSYEQYF. DNA of the CDR3: TGTGCCAGCAGTCCTCCGGGACTCCTCTCCTACGAGCAGTACTTC. This chain joins TRBV6-1 and TRBJ2-7, with D perhaps matching TRBD2 (6 bases). The V end was cut by 5 bases, the J end by 0 bases, with 14 bases between. In germline, CDR1 is MNHNS, CDR2 SASEGT. CDR3 length equals 15 residues.

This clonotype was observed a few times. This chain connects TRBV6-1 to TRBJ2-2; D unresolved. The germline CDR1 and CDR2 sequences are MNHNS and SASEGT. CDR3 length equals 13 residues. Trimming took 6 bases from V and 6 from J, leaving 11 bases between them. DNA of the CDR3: TGTGCCAGCAGAACCGACCTTTCCGGGGAGCTGTTTTTT. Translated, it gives CASRTDLSGELFF.

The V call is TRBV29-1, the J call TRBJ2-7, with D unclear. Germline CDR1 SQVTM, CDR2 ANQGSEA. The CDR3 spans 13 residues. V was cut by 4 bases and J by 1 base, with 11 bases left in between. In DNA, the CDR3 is TGCAGCGTTGGCCCGTTGGAGTCCTACGAGCAGTACTTC. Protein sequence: CSVGPLESYEQYF.

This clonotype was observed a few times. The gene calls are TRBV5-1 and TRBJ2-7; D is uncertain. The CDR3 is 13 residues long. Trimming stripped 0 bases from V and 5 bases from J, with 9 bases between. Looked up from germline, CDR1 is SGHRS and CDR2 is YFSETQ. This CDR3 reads CASSLGGTDEQYF. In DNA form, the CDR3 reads TGCGCCAGCAGCTTGGGGGGTACCGACGAGCAGTACTTC.

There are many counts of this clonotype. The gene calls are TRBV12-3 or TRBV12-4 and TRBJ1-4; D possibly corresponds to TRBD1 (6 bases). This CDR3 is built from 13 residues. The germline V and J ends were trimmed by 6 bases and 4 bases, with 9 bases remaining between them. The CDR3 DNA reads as TGTGCCAGCAGAGGGGGGATTAATGAAAAACTGTTTTTT. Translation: CASRGGINEKLFF.

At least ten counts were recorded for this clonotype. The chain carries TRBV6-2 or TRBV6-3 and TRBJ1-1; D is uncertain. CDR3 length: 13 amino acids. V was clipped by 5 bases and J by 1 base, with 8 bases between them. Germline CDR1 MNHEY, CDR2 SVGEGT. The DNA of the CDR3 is TGTGCCAGCAGTCCATACAAGAACACTGAAGCTTTCTTT. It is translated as CASSPYKNTEAFF.

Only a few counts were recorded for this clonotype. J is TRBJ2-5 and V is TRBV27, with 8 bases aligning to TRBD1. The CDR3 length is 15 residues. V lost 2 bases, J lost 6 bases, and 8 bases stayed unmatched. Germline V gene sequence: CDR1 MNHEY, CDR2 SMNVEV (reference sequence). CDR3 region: CASSLGGTGRKTQYF. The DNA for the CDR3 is TGTGCCAGCAGTTTAGGCGGGACAGGCCGAAAGACCCAGTACTTC.

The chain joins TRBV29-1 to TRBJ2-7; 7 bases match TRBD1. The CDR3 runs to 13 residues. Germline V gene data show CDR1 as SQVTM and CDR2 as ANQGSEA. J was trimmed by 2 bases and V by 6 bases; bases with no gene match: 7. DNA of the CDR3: TGCAGCGTCCGGGACAGCGGTGCCTACGAGCAGTACTTC. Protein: CSVRDSGAYEQYF.

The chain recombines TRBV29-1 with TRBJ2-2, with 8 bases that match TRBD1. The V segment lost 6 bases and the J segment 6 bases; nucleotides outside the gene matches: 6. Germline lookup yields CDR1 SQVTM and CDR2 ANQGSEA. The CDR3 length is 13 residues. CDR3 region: CSVYPTGAGELFF. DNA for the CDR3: TGCAGCGTCTATCCGACAGGGGCCGGGGAGCTGTTTTTT.

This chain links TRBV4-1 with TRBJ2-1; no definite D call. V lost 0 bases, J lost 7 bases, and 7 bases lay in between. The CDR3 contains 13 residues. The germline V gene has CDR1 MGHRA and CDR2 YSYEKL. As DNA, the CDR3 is TGCGCCAGCAGCCAAGATGTTAGAAATGAGCAGTTCTTC. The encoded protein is CASSQDVRNEQFF.

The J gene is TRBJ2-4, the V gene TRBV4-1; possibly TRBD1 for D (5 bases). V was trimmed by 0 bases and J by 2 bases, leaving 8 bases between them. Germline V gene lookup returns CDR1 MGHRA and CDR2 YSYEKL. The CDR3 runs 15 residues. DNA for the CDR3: TGCGCCAGCAGCCAAGATTGGACAACCAAAAACATTCAGTACTTC. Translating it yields CASSQDWTTKNIQYF.

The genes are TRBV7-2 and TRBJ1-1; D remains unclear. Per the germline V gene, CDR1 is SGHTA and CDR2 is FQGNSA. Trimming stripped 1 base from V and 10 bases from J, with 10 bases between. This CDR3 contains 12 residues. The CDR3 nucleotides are TGTGCCAGCAGCTTAGATAGAGTTGCAGCTTTCTTT. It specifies CASSLDRVAAFF.

This CDR3 reads CSARGGTGGFHEQYF. CDR3 bases: TGCAGTGCTAGAGGCGGGACAGGGGGCTTCCACGAGCAGTACTTC. This rearrangement joins TRBV20-1 to TRBJ2-7; the match to TRBD1 covers 12 bases. Germline trimming cut 1 base from V and 5 bases from J; bases unmatched to any gene: 6. CDR1 is DFQATT, CDR2 SNEGSKA, per germline (reference sequence). The CDR3 is 15 amino acids.

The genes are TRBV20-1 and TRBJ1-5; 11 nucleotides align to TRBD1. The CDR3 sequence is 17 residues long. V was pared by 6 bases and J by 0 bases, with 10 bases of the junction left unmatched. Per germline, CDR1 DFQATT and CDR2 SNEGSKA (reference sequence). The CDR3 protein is CSAVLGTGGNSNQPQHF. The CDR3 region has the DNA TGCAGTGCCGTACTCGGGACAGGGGGGAATAGCAATCAGCCCCAGCATTTT.

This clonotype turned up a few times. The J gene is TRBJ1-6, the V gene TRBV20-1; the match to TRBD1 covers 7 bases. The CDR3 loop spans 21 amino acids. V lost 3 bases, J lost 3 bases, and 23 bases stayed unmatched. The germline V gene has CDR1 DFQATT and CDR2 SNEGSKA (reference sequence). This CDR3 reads CSASSAGYRGHNQLYNSPLHF. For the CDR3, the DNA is TGCAGTGCTAGTAGTGCTGGTTACAGGGGCCACAACCAGCTCTATAATTCACCCCTCCACTTT.

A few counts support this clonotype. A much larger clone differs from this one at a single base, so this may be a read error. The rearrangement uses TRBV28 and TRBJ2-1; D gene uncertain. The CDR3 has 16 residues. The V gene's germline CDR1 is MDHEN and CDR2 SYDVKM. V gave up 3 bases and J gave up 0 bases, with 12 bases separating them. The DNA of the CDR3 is TGTGCCAGCAGTTTCGGCGGAATCCCCTCCTACAATGAGCAGTTCTTC. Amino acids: CASSFGGIPSYNEQFF.

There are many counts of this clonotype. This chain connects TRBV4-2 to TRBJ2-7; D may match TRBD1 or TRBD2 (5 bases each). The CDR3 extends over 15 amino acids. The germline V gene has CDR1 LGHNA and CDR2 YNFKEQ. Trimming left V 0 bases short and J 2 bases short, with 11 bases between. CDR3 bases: TGTGCCAGCAGCCAAGATCGGGGCTCAACCTACGAGCAGTACTTC. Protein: CASSQDRGSTYEQYF.

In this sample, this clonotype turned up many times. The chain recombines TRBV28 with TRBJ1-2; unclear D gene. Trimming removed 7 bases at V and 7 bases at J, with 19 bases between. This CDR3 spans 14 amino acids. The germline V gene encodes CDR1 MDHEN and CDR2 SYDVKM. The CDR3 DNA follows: TGTGCCAGCACCAAAGAGGAGGTCTCTGGTGGCTACACCTTC. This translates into CASTKEEVSGGYTF.

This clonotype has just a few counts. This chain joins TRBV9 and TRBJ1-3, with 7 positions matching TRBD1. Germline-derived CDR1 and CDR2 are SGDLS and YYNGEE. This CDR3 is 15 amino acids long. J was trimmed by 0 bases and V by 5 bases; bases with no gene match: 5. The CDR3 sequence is CASSTGASSGNTIYF. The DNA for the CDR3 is TGTGCCAGCAGTACAGGGGCAAGCTCTGGAAACACCATATATTTT.